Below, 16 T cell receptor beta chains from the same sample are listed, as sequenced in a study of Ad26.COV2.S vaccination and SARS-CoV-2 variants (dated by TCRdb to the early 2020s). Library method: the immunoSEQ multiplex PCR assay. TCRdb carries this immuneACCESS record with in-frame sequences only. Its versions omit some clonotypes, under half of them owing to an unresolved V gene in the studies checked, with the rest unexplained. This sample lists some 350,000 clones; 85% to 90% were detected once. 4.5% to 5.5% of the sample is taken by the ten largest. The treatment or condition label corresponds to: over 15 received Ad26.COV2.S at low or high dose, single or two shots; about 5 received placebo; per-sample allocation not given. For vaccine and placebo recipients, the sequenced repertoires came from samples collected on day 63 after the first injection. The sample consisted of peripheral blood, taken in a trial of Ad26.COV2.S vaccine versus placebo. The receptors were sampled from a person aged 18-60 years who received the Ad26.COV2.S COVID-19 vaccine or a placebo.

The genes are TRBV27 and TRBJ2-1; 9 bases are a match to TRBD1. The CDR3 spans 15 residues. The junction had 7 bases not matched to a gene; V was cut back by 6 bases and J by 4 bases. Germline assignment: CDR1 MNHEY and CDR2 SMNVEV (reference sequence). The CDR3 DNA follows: TGTGCCAGCAGGAGGGGACAGGGAAATTACAATGAGCAGTTCTTC. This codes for CASRRGQGNYNEQFF.

CDR3 protein: CASSRTYLSGANVLTF. The CDR3 bases are TGTGCCAGCAGCCGCACGTACCTCTCTGGGGCCAACGTCCTGACTTTC. The chain employs TRBV5-4 and TRBJ2-6; no reliable D call. Germline CDR1 is SGHNT and CDR2 is YYREEE (reference sequence). The CDR3 has 16 residues. Deletions cut 4 bases from V and 0 bases from J, with 11 bases between.

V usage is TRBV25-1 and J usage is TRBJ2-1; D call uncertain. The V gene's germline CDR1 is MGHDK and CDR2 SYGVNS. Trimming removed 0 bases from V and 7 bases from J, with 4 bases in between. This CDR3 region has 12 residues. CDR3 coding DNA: TGTGCCAGCAGTGAATATACTAATGAGCAGTTCTTC. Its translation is CASSEYTNEQFF.

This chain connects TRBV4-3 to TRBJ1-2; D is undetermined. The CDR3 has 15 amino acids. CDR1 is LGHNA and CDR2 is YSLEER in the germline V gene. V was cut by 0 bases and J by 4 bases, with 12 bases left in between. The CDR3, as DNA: TGCGCCAGCAGCCAAGATCGATGGGGAAGCTATGGCTACACCTTC. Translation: CASSQDRWGSYGYTF.

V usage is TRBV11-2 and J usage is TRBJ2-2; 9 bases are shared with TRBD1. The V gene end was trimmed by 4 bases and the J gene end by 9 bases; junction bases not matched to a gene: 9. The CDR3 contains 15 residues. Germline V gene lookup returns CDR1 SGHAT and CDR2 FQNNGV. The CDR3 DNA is TGTGCCAGCAGCTCCCGGGACAGGGTCGCAAGGGAGCTGTTTTTT. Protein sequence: CASSSRDRVARELFF. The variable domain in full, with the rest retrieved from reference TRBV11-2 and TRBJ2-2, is EAGVAQSPRYKIIEKRQSVAFWCNPISGHATLYWYQQILGQGPKLLIQFQNNGVVDDSQLPKDRFSAERLKGVDSTLKIQPAKLEDSAVYLCASSSRDRVARELFFGEGSRLTVL.

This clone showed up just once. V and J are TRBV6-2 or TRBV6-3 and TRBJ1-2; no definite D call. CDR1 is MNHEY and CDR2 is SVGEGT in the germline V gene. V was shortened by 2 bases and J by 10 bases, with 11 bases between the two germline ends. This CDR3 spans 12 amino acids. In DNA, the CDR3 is TGTGCCAGCAGTTACCCCGCACGGGTCTACACCTTC. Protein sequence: CASSYPARVYTF.

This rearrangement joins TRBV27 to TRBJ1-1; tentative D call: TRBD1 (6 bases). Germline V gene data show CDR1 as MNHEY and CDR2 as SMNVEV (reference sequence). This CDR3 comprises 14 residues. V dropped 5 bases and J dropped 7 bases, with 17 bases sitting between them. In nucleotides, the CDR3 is TGTGCCAGCAGTCCCGGACAGAATATGGGTGAAGCTTTCTTT. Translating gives CASSPGQNMGEAFF.

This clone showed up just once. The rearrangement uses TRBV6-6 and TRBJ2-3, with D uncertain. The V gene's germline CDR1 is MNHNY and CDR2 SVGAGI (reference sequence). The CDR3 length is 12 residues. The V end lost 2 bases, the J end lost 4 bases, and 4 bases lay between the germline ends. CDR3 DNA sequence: TGTGCCAGCAGTTACGTGGCAGATACGCAGTATTTT. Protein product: CASSYVADTQYF.

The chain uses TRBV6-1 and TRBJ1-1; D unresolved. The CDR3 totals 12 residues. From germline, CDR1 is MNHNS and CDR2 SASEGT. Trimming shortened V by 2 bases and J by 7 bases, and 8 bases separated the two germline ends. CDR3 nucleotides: TGTGCCAGCAGTGAAATGTATCTTGAAGCTTTCTTT. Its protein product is CASSEMYLEAFF.

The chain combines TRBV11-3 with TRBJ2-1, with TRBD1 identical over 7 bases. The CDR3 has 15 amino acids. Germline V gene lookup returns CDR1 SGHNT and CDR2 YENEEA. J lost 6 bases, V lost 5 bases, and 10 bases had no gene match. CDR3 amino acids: CASSQQGTWSNEQFF. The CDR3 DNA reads TGTGCCAGCAGCCAACAGGGGACGTGGTCCAATGAGCAGTTCTTC.

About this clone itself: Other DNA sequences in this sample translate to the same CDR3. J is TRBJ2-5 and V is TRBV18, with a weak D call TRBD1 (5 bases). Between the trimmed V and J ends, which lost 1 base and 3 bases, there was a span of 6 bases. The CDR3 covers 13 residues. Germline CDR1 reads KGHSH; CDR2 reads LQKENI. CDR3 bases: TGTGCCAGCTCACCACGACAGAAAGAGACCCAGTACTTC. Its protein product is CASSPRQKETQYF. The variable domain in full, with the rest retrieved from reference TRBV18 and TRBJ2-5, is NAGVMQNPRHLVRRRGQEARLRCSPMKGHSHVYWYRQLPEEGLKFMVYLQKENIIDESGMPKERFSAEFPKEGPSILRIQQVVRGDSAAYFCASSPRQKETQYFGPGTRLLVL.

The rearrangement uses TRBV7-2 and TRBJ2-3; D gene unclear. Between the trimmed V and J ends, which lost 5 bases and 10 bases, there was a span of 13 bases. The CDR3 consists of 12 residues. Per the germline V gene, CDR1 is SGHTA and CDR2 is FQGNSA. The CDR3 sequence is CASSEYNLAQYF. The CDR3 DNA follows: TGTGCCAGCAGCGAGTATAACCTTGCGCAGTATTTT.

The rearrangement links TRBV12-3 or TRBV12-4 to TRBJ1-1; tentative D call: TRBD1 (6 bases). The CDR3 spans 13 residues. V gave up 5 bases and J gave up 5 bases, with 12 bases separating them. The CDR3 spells CASSGNRVTEAFF. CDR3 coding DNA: TGTGCCAGCAGTGGTAACAGGGTGACTGAAGCTTTCTTT.

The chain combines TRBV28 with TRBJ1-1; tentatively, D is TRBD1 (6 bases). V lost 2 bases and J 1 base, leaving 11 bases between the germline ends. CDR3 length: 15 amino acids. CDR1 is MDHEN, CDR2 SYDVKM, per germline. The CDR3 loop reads CASSLIRTENTEAFF. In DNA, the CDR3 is TGTGCCAGCAGTTTAATTAGGACAGAGAACACTGAAGCTTTCTTT.

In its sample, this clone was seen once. The CDR3 nucleotides read TGTGCCAGCCGGGACAGGAGAATATATGGGACTGAAGCTTTCTTT. It is translated as CASRDRRIYGTEAFF. The gene calls are TRBV6-5 and TRBJ1-1, with 8 positions matching TRBD1. The germline CDR1 and CDR2 sequences are MNHEY and SVGAGI. V was clipped by 8 bases and J by 5 bases; unmatched bases: 13. The CDR3 spans 15 residues.

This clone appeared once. This CDR3 reads CSVEGRVSREDTQYF. The CDR3 region has the DNA TGCAGCGTTGAAGGCAGGGTCAGTCGGGAAGATACGCAGTATTTT. This rearrangement joins TRBV29-1 to TRBJ2-3; D may be TRBD1 or TRBD2 (5 bases each). This CDR3 comprises 15 residues. The V end lost 1 base, the J end lost 5 bases, and 16 bases lay between the germline ends. CDR1 is SQVTM and CDR2 is ANQGSEA in the germline V gene.